The rows below give T cell receptor beta chains drawn from one sample of a study of blood T cells in healthy people across ages. TCRdb used MiXCR to reprocess the 5' RACE reads, holding one entry per CDR3 protein. The table lists about 1.5 million distinct CDR3 sequences, about 45% of them singletons. Sequencing used blood. The receptors originated from a woman between 18 and 29 years old in good health. Both conserved end residues are part of each CDR3. D genes are given only for firm matches. The listing skips clone size in some rows; elsewhere it reads once, few, many or a size class.

>many|NA|TRBJ2-3|TRBV2
TGTGCCAGCAGTGAAGCGCGTCTAGCGAGCACAGATACGCAGTATTTT
CASSEARLASTDTQYF
>few|NA|TRBJ1-6|TRBV7-9
TGTGCCAGCAGCACAACAGGTTCACCCCTCCACTTT
CASSTTGSPLHF
>NA|NA|TRBJ2-7|TRBV7-6
TGTGCCAGCAGCTCAGAACGGGGATACAACGAGCAGTACTTC
CASSSERGYNEQYF
>NA|NA|TRBJ2-1|TRBV11-3
TGTGCCAGCAGCTTATCGGCCGGGGGCCCTTCCTCCTACAATGAGCAGTTCTTC
CASSLSAGGPSSYNEQFF
>NA|NA|TRBJ2-3|TRBV7-9
TGTGCCAGCAGCTTAGCAAAGAGTTTCGCAGATACGCAGTATTTT
CASSLAKSFADTQYF
>NA|TRBD1|TRBJ1-4|TRBV2
TGTGCCAGCAGAGGGGACAGTAAAGAAAAACTGTTTTTT
CASRGDSKEKLFF
>few|NA|TRBJ2-3|TRBV29-1
TGCAGCGCCAAATGGGAGAATCAGGATACGCAGTATTTT
CSAKWENQDTQYF
>NA|TRBD2|TRBJ2-7|TRBV5-1
TGCGCCAGCAGCTTCGGGACTAGCGGGGGGACCTCGACCAATGAGCAGTACTTC
CASSFGTSGGTSTNEQYF
>NA|TRBD1|TRBJ1-1|TRBV20-1
TGCAGTGCAGTCCGGGACAGGGGCACTGAAGCTTTCTTT
CSAVRDRGTEAFF
>NA|TRBD1|TRBJ2-7|TRBV30
TGTGCCTGGGGGCCGGTACAGGGGTCCTACGAGCAGTACTTC
CAWGPVQGSYEQYF
>NA|NA|TRBJ2-2|TRBV4-3
TGCGCCAGCAGCCAATTAGGAGCCGGGGAGCTGTTTTTT
CASSQLGAGELFF
>few|TRBD1|TRBJ1-2|TRBV5-4
TGTGCCAGCAGCAGGAGACAGGGTGAGACCTATGGCTACACCTTC
CASSRRQGETYGYTF
>NA|TRBD2|TRBJ2-2|TRBV30
TGTGCCTGGAGCCTCGGGACTATCACCGGGGAGCTGTTTTTT
CAWSLGTITGELFF
>few|NA|TRBJ2-2|TRBV7-3
TGTGCCAGCAGCTTATCAGGACAGATAACCGGGGAGCTGTTTTTT
CASSLSGQITGELFF
>NA|NA|TRBJ2-5|TRBV21-1
TGTGCCAGCAGGGGGGGACAGACCCAAGAGACCCAGTACTTC
CASRGGQTQETQYF
>few|NA|TRBJ1-4|TRBV4-1
TGCGCCAGCAGCCCTCACCCCCTCAGGGCCAAAAGCGAAGGTGAAAAACTGTTTTTT
CASSPHPLRAKSEGEKLFF
>once|NA|TRBJ2-3|TRBV24-1
TGTGCCACCAGTGATTTAAGGGACCCGACAGATACGCAGTATTTT
CATSDLRDPTDTQYF
>NA|NA|TRBJ2-6|TRBV20-1
TGCAGTGCTAGAGATCTGGACTCTGGGGCCAACGTCCTGACTTTC
CSARDLDSGANVLTF
>few|NA|TRBJ1-1|TRBV2
TGTGCCAGCACAGAGCGTATGCTGAACACTGAAGCTTTCTTT
CASTERMLNTEAFF
>NA|NA|TRBJ2-5|TRBV24-1
TGTGCCACCAGTGATTCAGGGGTGCGGCAAGAGACCCAGTACTTC
CATSDSGVRQETQYF
>few|NA|TRBJ2-5|TRBV4-2
TGTGCCAGCAGCCAAAGGGGGGGGCCTACTCAAGAGACCCAGTACTTC
CASSQRGGPTQETQYF
>once|TRBD2|TRBJ2-4|TRBV7-2
TGTGCCAGCAGCCCCCGGACAGTTACTAGCGGGGGGGCGGTTCAGTACTTC
CASSPRTVTSGGAVQYF
>NA|NA|TRBJ1-4|TRBV4-1
TGCGCCAGCAGAAGGCCCGGGGAAAAACTGTTTTTT
CASRRPGEKLFF
>NA|NA|TRBJ2-1|TRBV11-2
TGTGCCAGCAGCTTAGATTTTGCGGGTGAGCAGTTCTTC
CASSLDFAGEQFF
>few|NA|TRBJ1-5|TRBV10-3
TGTGCCATCAGTAGAGGGGTGGGGAACAGTCAGCCCCAGCATTTT
CAISRGVGNSQPQHF
>NA|TRBD2|TRBJ2-7|TRBV20-1
TGCAGTGCTAGACAAGCGGGGAGGCGCCACGAGCAGTACTTC
CSARQAGRRHEQYF
>once|NA|TRBJ2-3|TRBV11-2
TGTGCCAGCACTATCTCCGGCAAGCAGGAAAGAGGAGATACGCAGTATTTT
CASTISGKQERGDTQYF
>NA|NA|TRBJ1-5|TRBV21-1
TGTGCCAGCACCCTATCCGGGACAGGACATCAGCCCCAGCATTTT
CASTLSGTGHQPQHF
>few|NA|TRBJ1-2|TRBV29-1
TGCAGCGCTATTCGGTCCAGGGACTATGGCTACACCTTC
CSAIRSRDYGYTF
>NA|NA|TRBJ2-1|TRBV9
TGTGCCAGCAGCCCACAGGGTTCAGAGACCCAGTTCTTC
CASSPQGSETQFF
>NA|NA|TRBJ2-3|TRBV12-3/TRBV12-4
TGTGCCAGCAGCTCCTATACGATGCGGGGCGCAGATACGCAGTATTTT
CASSSYTMRGADTQYF
>few|TRBD1|TRBJ2-3|TRBV12-3/TRBV12-4
TGTGCCAGCAGCCAGGGGGTTCGGTCAGATACGCAGTATTTT
CASSQGVRSDTQYF
>many|NA|TRBJ2-1|TRBV7-2
TGTGCCAGCAGCCTTCTATCCGGGGGCTCAGCGGTCAATGAGCAGTTCTTC
CASSLLSGGSAVNEQFF
>NA|TRBD2|TRBJ2-2|TRBV6-6
TGTGCCAGCAGGCTAGCGGGGGGGAACACCGGGGAGCTGTTTTTT
CASRLAGGNTGELFF
>once|NA|TRBJ1-1|TRBV27
TGTGCCAGCAGTCCCCCTTGGGGCCGGACTGAAGCTTTCTTT
CASSPPWGRTEAFF
>few|NA|TRBJ2-7|TRBV10-3
TGTGCCATCAGTGAAGACTCTCGTCCCTACGAGCAGTACTTC
CAISEDSRPYEQYF
>NA|TRBD1|TRBJ2-1|TRBV28
TGTGCCAGCAGTACGGGGACAGCCCGCTACAATGAGCAGTTCTTC
CASSTGTARYNEQFF
>NA|NA|TRBJ2-7|TRBV6-5
TGTGCCAGCGGCCACAGGGTCCGCTCCTACGAGCAGTACTTC
CASGHRVRSYEQYF
>NA|NA|TRBJ2-1|TRBV30
TGTGCCCTGCTACAGGGATTTGGATATGAGCAGTTCTTC
CALLQGFGYEQFF
>NA|TRBD2|TRBJ2-4|TRBV28
TGTGCCAGCAGTTTAATGAGCGGGGGGGCGCACAAAAACATTCAGTACTTC
CASSLMSGGAHKNIQYF